This TCR beta chain was captured by sequencing in a study of shared clonotypes between healthy human individuals. This clone was recorded once. Its cognate antigen is unknown. The CDR3 is 17 amino acids. Trimming removed 3 bases at V and 2 bases at J, with 18 bases between. Germline V lookup: CDR1 SGHAT, CDR2 FQNNGV. The study's findings and limits: A reduction in generation probabilities was seen for non-shared clonotypes relative to those shared by all four donors. In having few donors, the study represented limited genetic and exposure-history diversity. In a few donors, roughly 5.2% of naive CD4 clonotypes appeared in common.

Naivety among CD8 cells was defined by CD45RO negativity and positive CCR7 selection, thereby excluding terminally differentiated effector memory CD45RA+ cells. Sequenced by immunoSEQ multiplex PCR; TCRdb stores in-frame clones only, minus some. The sample has around 650,000 clones, 95% to 97% seen once. The specimen was naive CD8+ T cells sorted from blood. The rearrangement uses TRBV11-2 and TRBJ2-3; a weak D match, TRBD2 (6 bases). The source is a woman aged 25-40 years in good health. The CDR3 coding sequence is TGTGCCAGCAGCTTGACTTTTCGGGAGTTCCCCACAGATACGCAGTATTTT. Protein: CASSLTFREFPTDTQYF.